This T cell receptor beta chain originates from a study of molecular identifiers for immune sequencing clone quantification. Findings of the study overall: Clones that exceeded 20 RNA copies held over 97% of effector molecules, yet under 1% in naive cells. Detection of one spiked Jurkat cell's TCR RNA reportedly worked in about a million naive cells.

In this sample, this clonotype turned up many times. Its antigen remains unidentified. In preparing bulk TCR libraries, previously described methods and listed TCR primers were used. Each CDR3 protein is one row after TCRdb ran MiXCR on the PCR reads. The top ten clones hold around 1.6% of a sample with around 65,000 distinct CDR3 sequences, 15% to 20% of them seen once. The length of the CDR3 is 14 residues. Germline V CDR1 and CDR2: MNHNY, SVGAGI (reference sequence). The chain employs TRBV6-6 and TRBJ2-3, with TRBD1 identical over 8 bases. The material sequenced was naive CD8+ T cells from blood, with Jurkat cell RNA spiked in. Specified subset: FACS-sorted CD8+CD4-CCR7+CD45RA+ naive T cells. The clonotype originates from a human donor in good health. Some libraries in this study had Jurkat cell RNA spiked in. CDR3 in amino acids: CATTTGGKSNTQYF. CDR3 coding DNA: TGTGCTACCACAACAGGGGGGAAGTCAAATACGCAGTATTTT.